The 16 T cell receptor beta chains below all came from one sample that was sequenced in a study of shared clonotypes between healthy human individuals. Generated by immunoSEQ multiplex PCR, the TCRdb table keeps only in-frame clones and is missing some. Of 450,000 to 500,000 clones listed, over 70% were seen once; the top ten hold approximately 12%. The specimen sequenced was PBMCs. The receptor set was obtained from a woman aged 35 to 49 in good health. Some clones in this sample may be carry-over from other donors' samples.

The V gene is TRBV29-1, the J gene TRBJ2-1; a possible D gene is TRBD2 (5 bases). This CDR3 is 14 amino acids long. V shed 4 bases and J shed 3 bases, with 13 bases lying between them. Germline CDR1 is SQVTM and CDR2 is ANQGSEA. DNA for the CDR3: TGCAGCGTTGTGGTCCCCGGGGTCTACAATGAGCAGTTCTTC. Residues: CSVVVPGVYNEQFF.

The chain carries TRBV10-1 and TRBJ2-7; no reliable D call. V was cut by 2 bases and J by 6 bases, with 14 bases left in between. Per germline, CDR1 WNHNN and CDR2 SYGVQD (reference sequence). CDR3 length: 14 residues. The CDR3 DNA follows: TGCGCCAGCAGTGAGCCCCTGAGCCCGGGCGAGCAGTACTTC. Its translation is CASSEPLSPGEQYF.

Comment on this clone: A far larger clone is one nucleotide away, so this likely arose from a read error. CDR3 nucleotide sequence: TGTGCCCGGAGTGCTTCGGTAGGTGAGCAGTACTTC. It yields the protein CARSASVGEQYF. The chain combines TRBV30 with TRBJ2-7; D is uncertain. This CDR3 is 12 amino acids long. Germline CDR1 is GTSNPN and CDR2 is SVGIG (reference sequence). The variable domain in full, with the rest retrieved from reference TRBV30 and TRBJ2-7, is SQTIHQWPATLVQPVGSPLSLECTVEGTSNPNLYWYRQAAGRGLQLLFYSVGIGQISSEVPQNLSASRPQDRQFILSSKKLLLSDSGFYLCARSASVGEQYFGPGTRLTVT.

CDR3 region: CAWSSGLSSYEQYF. CDR3 nucleotide sequence: TGTGCCTGGAGTTCGGGACTCTCCTCCTACGAGCAGTACTTC. The chain couples TRBV30 to TRBJ2-7; weak D call: TRBD2 (6 bases). This CDR3 spans 14 amino acids. V lost 2 bases to trimming and J lost 0 bases, with 11 bases between them. In germline, CDR1 is GTSNPN, CDR2 SVGIG (reference sequence). The variable domain in full, completed from reference TRBV30 and TRBJ2-7, reads SQTIHQWPATLVQPVGSPLSLECTVEGTSNPNLYWYRQAAGRGLQLLFYSVGIGQISSEVPQNLSASRPQDRQFILSSKKLLLSDSGFYLCAWSSGLSSYEQYFGPGTRLTVT.

Comment on this clone: A read error likely explains this, since a far larger clone differs by one base. Other DNA sequences in the same sample also yield this CDR3. V is TRBV30 and J is TRBJ1-2; D is perhaps TRBD1 (6 bases). The CDR3 contains 14 residues. CDR1 and CDR2 from the germline V gene are GTSNPN and SVGIG (reference sequence). The germline V and J ends were trimmed by 5 bases and 7 bases, with 20 bases remaining between them. The CDR3 bases are TGTGCCTGGGGATCAAAGGGACATTGGCGTGGCTACACCTTC. This sequence encodes CAWGSKGHWRGYTF.

This clone occurred a few times. This chain joins TRBV30 and TRBJ2-5, with 11 positions matching TRBD2. CDR3 length equals 18 residues. Trimming took 2 bases from V and 3 from J; bases not matched to a gene: 14. The V gene's germline CDR1 is GTSNPN and CDR2 SVGIG (reference sequence). CDR3 DNA sequence: TGTGCCTGGAGTTCTTTGAGAACTAGCGGGAGATCGAAAGAGACCCAGTACTTC. Its translation: CAWSSLRTSGRSKETQYF.

This chain uses TRBV10-3 with TRBJ1-3; possibly TRBD1 for D (5 bases). CDR1 is ENHRY, CDR2 SYGVKD, per germline. The CDR3 has 16 amino acids. The V end lost 0 bases, the J end lost 4 bases, and 13 bases lay between the germline ends. The CDR3 loop is CAISESAGPLGNTIYF. For the CDR3, the DNA is TGTGCCATCAGTGAGTCGGCGGGACCCCTGGGAAACACCATATATTTT.

The chain is built from TRBV18 and TRBJ2-7; TRBD1 or TRBD2 may be the D gene (5 bases each). V gave up 2 bases and J gave up 3 bases, with 14 bases separating them. Germline V gene lookup returns CDR1 KGHSH and CDR2 LQKENI. The CDR3 length is 15 residues. The CDR3 nucleotides read TGTGCCAGCTCACCAAGCCCGGGACGCGACTACGAGCAGTACTTC. It codes for CASSPSPGRDYEQYF.

This clone was seen ten or more times. Other DNA variants within this sample encode the same CDR3. The chain recombines TRBV7-2 with TRBJ1-2; D is unresolved. The ends were cut back, 0 bases at V and 4 bases at J, with 9 bases in the middle. The germline V gene encodes CDR1 SGHTA and CDR2 FQGNSA. The CDR3 contains 14 residues. The CDR3 DNA sequence: TGTGCCAGCAGCTTAGCTGCTATCGGCTATGGCTACACCTTC. Protein: CASSLAAIGYGYTF.

The chain employs TRBV4-1 and TRBJ2-5; 15 bases match TRBD2. The CDR3 is 22 amino acids. V trimming: 0 bases; J trimming: 5 bases; junction bases outside the gene matches: 19. Germline V CDR1 and CDR2: MGHRA, YSYEKL. In DNA form, the CDR3 reads TGCGCCAGCAGCCAAGATTTTCTGGGACTAGCGGGAGGAGTGGGCTCGGGGGAGACCCAGTACTTC. Residues: CASSQDFLGLAGGVGSGETQYF.

This sequence joins TRBV27 and TRBJ1-1; tentatively, D is TRBD1 (5 bases). Germline V lookup: CDR1 MNHEY, CDR2 SMNVEV (reference sequence). This CDR3 has 17 amino acids. V was trimmed by 8 bases and J by 0 bases, leaving 22 bases between them. The CDR3 bases are TGTGCCAGCCGTCGAGGGCAGGGTTTTATCATGAACACTGAAGCTTTCTTT. Protein product: CASRRGQGFIMNTEAFF.

This chain joins TRBV6-4 and TRBJ2-3; the D gene is possibly TRBD1 (5 bases). Germline CDR1 reads MRHNA; CDR2 reads SNTAGT. The germline V and J ends were trimmed by 2 bases and 2 bases, with 11 bases remaining between them. The CDR3 is 15 residues long. The CDR3 spells CASSDGASPTDTQYF. The CDR3 bases are TGTGCCAGCAGTGACGGGGCTTCACCCACAGATACGCAGTATTTT.

This chain uses TRBV5-1 with TRBJ1-1; D not certain. Germline assignment: CDR1 SGHRS and CDR2 YFSETQ. This CDR3 contains 14 residues. The V gene lost 0 bases and the J gene lost 5 bases, with 11 bases spanning the gap. The CDR3 reads CASSLGAGATEAFF. CDR3 DNA: TGCGCCAGCAGCTTGGGTGCGGGCGCAACTGAAGCTTTCTTT.

On this clone itself: The junction shows a germline mismatch at one end, possibly a read error. The chain joins TRBV7-3 to TRBJ2-3, with D maybe TRBD2 (5 bases). CDR1 is SGHTA and CDR2 is FQGTGA in the germline V gene. The CDR3 length is 15 residues. The DNA of the CDR3 is TGTGCCAGCAGCCTAACGGGAATAGGCACAGATACGCAGTATTTT. Encoded protein: CASSLTGIGTDTQYF.

This clone is a singleton in its sample. The rearrangement links TRBV28 to TRBJ2-7, with D unresolved. With 5 bases removed from V and 0 bases from J, the gap between germline ends came to 11 bases. CDR1 MDHEN and CDR2 SYDVKM come from the germline V gene. This CDR3 is built from 14 residues. The CDR3 loop reads CASSAPGDSYEQYF. The CDR3 DNA reads as TGTGCCAGCAGTGCCCCTGGGGACTCCTACGAGCAGTACTTC.

The chain has TRBV27 and TRBJ2-6; D might be TRBD1 (5 bases). V shed 6 bases and J shed 0 bases, with 21 bases lying between them. Looked up from germline, CDR1 is MNHEY and CDR2 is SMNVEV (reference sequence). This CDR3 region has 19 residues. The CDR3 DNA sequence: TGTGCCAGCAGCAGGATTTTGGGCCAGGGAAACTCTGGGGCCAACGTCCTGACTTTC. Translated, it gives CASSRILGQGNSGANVLTF.